Presented here are 29 T cell receptor beta chains from one specimen sequenced in a study of early T cells in non-severe SARS-CoV-2 infection. TCRdb reprocessed the 5' RACE reads via MiXCR and lists one record per CDR3 protein. The data show about 80,000 distinct CDR3 sequences, about an eighth seen once. Material: whole blood. The origin of the receptors is an adult who was a healthcare worker with PCR-confirmed SARS-CoV-2 infection or an uninfected control (not recorded which).

At least ten counts were recorded for this clonotype. This rearrangement joins TRBV29-1 to TRBJ2-5; weak D call: TRBD1 (6 bases). This CDR3 spans 13 amino acids. With 6 bases removed from V and 5 bases from J, the gap between germline ends came to 16 bases. Germline V gene data show CDR1 as SQVTM and CDR2 as ANQGSEA. In nucleotides, the CDR3 is TGCAGCGTCGGACAGTATATGGGGGAGACCCAGTACTTC. Encoded protein: CSVGQYMGETQYF.

This clonotype was counted between two and nine times. The chain has TRBV4-2 and TRBJ2-3; D is possibly TRBD2 (6 bases). Trimming left V 0 bases short and J 2 bases short, with 21 bases between. From germline, CDR1 is LGHNA and CDR2 YNFKEQ. The CDR3 length is 19 residues. The CDR3 DNA is TGTGCCAGCAGCCAAGATCCAGCGACGGGGAGGCACCTCACAGATACGCAGTATTTT. The encoded protein is CASSQDPATGRHLTDTQYF.

Ten or more counts support this clonotype. CDR3 region: CASSLAGGAGYTF. CDR3 bases: TGTGCCAGCAGCTTAGCTGGGGGTGCAGGCTACACCTTC. V is TRBV7-9 and J is TRBJ1-2; perhaps TRBD1 as D (5 bases). This CDR3 has 13 residues. The germline gives CDR1 SEHNR, CDR2 FQNEAQ (reference sequence). V lost 0 bases and J 8 bases, leaving 10 bases between the germline ends. Full variable domain (remainder filled in from reference TRBV7-9 and TRBJ1-2): DTGVSQNPRHKITKRGQNVTFRCDPISEHNRLYWYRQTLGQGPEFLTYFQNEAQLEKSRLLSDRFSAERPKGSFSTLEIQRTEQGDSAMYLCASSLAGGAGYTFGSGTRLTVV.

The sample holds many counts of this clonotype. The rearrangement links TRBV24-1 to TRBJ2-7; D remains ambiguous. The germline gives CDR1 KGHDR, CDR2 SFDVKD. V gave up 10 bases and J gave up 3 bases, with 6 bases separating them. The CDR3 has 10 residues. The CDR3, as DNA: TGTGCCACACCGGGCTACGAGCAGTACTTC. It translates to CATPGYEQYF.

The rearrangement uses TRBV5-1 and TRBJ2-2, with no clear D. Germline CDR1 SGHRS, CDR2 YFSETQ. The CDR3 is made up of 13 amino acids. The germline V and J ends were trimmed by 3 bases and 0 bases, with 3 bases remaining between them. The CDR3 protein is CASSSANTGELFF. CDR3 nucleotide sequence: TGCGCCAGCAGCTCCGCGAACACCGGGGAGCTGTTTTTT.

This clonotype showed up many times. The chain carries TRBV27 and TRBJ1-6, with D unresolved. There are 12 residues in the CDR3. The ends were cut back, 6 bases at V and 3 bases at J, with 3 bases in the middle. CDR1 and CDR2 (germline): MNHEY, SMNVEV (reference sequence). The CDR3 nucleotides are TGTGCCAGCAGCATCTATAATTCACCCCTCCACTTT. Protein product: CASSIYNSPLHF.

Ten or more counts support this clonotype. CDR3 in DNA: TGTGCCAGCAGTCCCGAAACCTGGGGAAGCACAGATACGCAGTATTTT. This gives the protein CASSPETWGSTDTQYF. This chain uses TRBV12-3 or TRBV12-4 with TRBJ2-3; D call uncertain. Trimming removed 5 bases from V and 0 bases from J, with 15 bases in between. This CDR3 spans 16 amino acids.

In nucleotides, the CDR3 is TGTGCCAGCAGTTACTCTGGGGGACAGGGCAATGAGCAGTTCTTC. As protein: CASSYSGGQGNEQFF. The chain recombines TRBV6-6 with TRBJ2-1; 9 nucleotides align to TRBD1. Germline V gives CDR1 MNHNY, CDR2 SVGAGI (reference sequence). The CDR3 covers 15 residues. J gave up 6 bases and V 0 bases, and 3 bases lay outside the gene matches.

The table lists this clonotype with a few counts. The V call is TRBV28, the J call TRBJ2-1; D is unclear. Germline V CDR1 and CDR2: MDHEN, SYDVKM. V was pared by 6 bases and J by 7 bases, with 4 bases between. This CDR3 is built from 10 residues. The CDR3 here is CASSTNEQFF. CDR3 in DNA: TGTGCCAGCAGCACGAATGAGCAGTTCTTC. The variable domain in full, with the rest retrieved from reference TRBV28 and TRBJ2-1, is DVKVTQSSRYLVKRTGEKVFLECVQDMDHENMFWYRQDPGLGLRLIYFSYDVKMKEKGDIPEGYSVSREKKERFSLILESASTNQTSMYLCASSTNEQFFGPGTRLTVL.

The table lists this clonotype with a few counts. V usage is TRBV10-3 and J usage is TRBJ2-1, with D perhaps TRBD1 (8 bases). V shed 9 bases and J shed 3 bases, with 15 bases lying between them. Germline V gene sequence: CDR1 ENHRY, CDR2 SYGVKD. The CDR3 totals 14 residues. DNA for the CDR3: TGTGCCATGAACAGGGGGGGGCTCTACAATGAGCAGTTCTTC. Protein product: CAMNRGGLYNEQFF.

This clonotype has a count of ten or more. The CDR3 DNA is TGTGCCAGCAGCCTGTGGGGTGACAATCAGCCCCAGCATTTT. It codes for CASSLWGDNQPQHF. The chain joins TRBV12-3 or TRBV12-4 to TRBJ1-5; unclear D gene. Trimming left V 6 bases short and J 3 bases short, with 12 bases between. The CDR3 is 14 amino acids.

This clonotype has a handful of counts. The rearrangement joins TRBV20-1 to TRBJ2-5; 9 bases line up with TRBD2. The CDR3 consists of 16 residues. The germline gives CDR1 DFQATT, CDR2 SNEGSKA (reference sequence). V lost 5 bases, J lost 7 bases, and 17 bases stayed unmatched. This CDR3 is CSALASGMGLRGTQYF. In nucleotides, the CDR3 is TGCAGTGCTCTGGCTAGCGGGATGGGCCTCCGGGGGACCCAGTACTTC.

This clonotype was observed at least ten times. The chain carries TRBV5-1 and TRBJ2-2; 9 bases line up with TRBD1. V gave up 1 base and J gave up 2 bases; unmatched junction bases: 3. CDR1 and CDR2 (germline): SGHRS, YFSETQ. The CDR3 runs to 16 residues. CDR3 sequence reads: CASSLMGQGNTGELFF. For the CDR3, the DNA is TGCGCCAGCAGCTTGATGGGACAGGGTAACACCGGGGAGCTGTTTTTT.

This clonotype was detected a few times. This chain joins TRBV29-1 and TRBJ1-1, with 9 bases identical to TRBD1. CDR3 length equals 12 residues. CDR1 is SQVTM and CDR2 is ANQGSEA in the germline V gene. Losses at the gene ends were 7 bases for V and 4 bases for J; bases not matched to a gene: 4. The CDR3 spells CSGGQGGTEAFF. CDR3 DNA sequence: TGCAGCGGGGGACAGGGAGGCACTGAAGCTTTCTTT.

This chain joins TRBV2 and TRBJ1-4; TRBD1 might be the D (5 bases). CDR1 and CDR2 from the germline V gene are SNHLY and FYNNEI. CDR3 length equals 16 residues. Deletions cut 8 bases from V and 4 bases from J, with 20 bases between. CDR3 sequence: CASHLSPGRNNEKLFF. CDR3 coding DNA: TGTGCCAGCCATCTCTCGCCGGGACGGAATAATGAAAAACTGTTTTTT.

This clonotype was detected ten times or more. The V gene is TRBV29-1, the J gene TRBJ1-1; D possibly corresponds to TRBD1 (6 bases). This CDR3 is built from 12 residues. The germline CDR1 and CDR2 sequences are SQVTM and ANQGSEA. Between the trimmed V and J ends, which lost 6 bases and 4 bases, there was a span of 12 bases. The CDR3 DNA reads TGCAGCGTCGAGCCAGGGGTCACTGAAGCTTTCTTT. Amino acid sequence: CSVEPGVTEAFF.

The chain combines TRBV12-3 or TRBV12-4 with TRBJ1-2; 7 bases line up with TRBD1. V lost 0 bases to trimming and J lost 5 bases; unmatched junction nucleotides: 0. CDR3 length: 13 residues. The DNA of the CDR3 is TGTGCCAGCAGTTTAGCGGGACAGTATGGCTACACCTTC. Translation: CASSLAGQYGYTF.

This clonotype was counted many times. The CDR3 reads CASSIGGADTQYF. As DNA, the CDR3 is TGTGCCAGTAGTATCGGGGGGGCAGATACGCAGTATTTT. The rearrangement uses TRBV19 and TRBJ2-3, with 8 bases fitting TRBD2. The trim removed 3 bases at V and 4 bases at J, leaving 0 bases unmatched. The CDR3 runs to 13 residues. Germline assignment: CDR1 LNHDA and CDR2 SQIVND (reference sequence).

The sample holds many counts of this clonotype. This chain links TRBV21-1 with TRBJ1-1; the D call TRBD1 from the table was never checked on the DNA. TRBV21-1 is deemed a pseudogene. The CDR3 is 14 residues long. CDR3 sequence reads: CASYRDTVNTEAFF. For the CDR3, the DNA is TGTGCCAGCTACCGGGATACAGTGAACACTGAAGCTTTCTTT.

In this sample, this clonotype turned up many times. This chain links TRBV10-1 with TRBJ1-2, with D unclear. The length of the CDR3 is 14 residues. Trimming took 8 bases from V and 4 from J, leaving 17 bases between them. Germline V gives CDR1 WNHNN, CDR2 SYGVQD (reference sequence). CDR3 coding DNA: TGCGCCAGCGGGGAGGAAGGGATAGGCTATGGCTACACCTTC. Its protein is CASGEEGIGYGYTF.

This clonotype was detected many times. This sequence joins TRBV9 and TRBJ2-3; no reliable D call. The V and J ends lost 0 bases and 0 bases respectively, with 5 bases between them. The germline CDR1 and CDR2 sequences are SGDLS and YYNGEE. The CDR3 spans 14 residues. The CDR3 DNA reads as TGTGCCAGCAGCGTAGGAGCGAGCACAGATACGCAGTATTTT. Protein product: CASSVGASTDTQYF.

This clonotype was counted at least ten times. V is TRBV18 and J is TRBJ1-1; D not resolved. The CDR3 contains 13 residues. Trimming took 3 bases from V and 6 from J, leaving 11 bases between them. CDR1 is KGHSH and CDR2 is LQKENI in the germline V gene. The CDR3 region has the DNA TGTGCCAGCTCACCGACTTCTCCCCCTGAAGCTTTCTTT. Protein product: CASSPTSPPEAFF.

This clonotype was seen only a few times. The genes are TRBV3-1 and TRBJ2-3; weak D call: TRBD2 (5 bases). The CDR3 has 15 residues. Trimming left V 0 bases short and J 2 bases short, with 9 bases between. Germline loops: CDR1 LGHDT, CDR2 YNNKEL (reference sequence). CDR3 sequence: CASSQEGAPTDTQYF. The CDR3 DNA follows: TGTGCCAGCAGCCAAGAGGGAGCTCCCACAGATACGCAGTATTTT.

This clonotype occurred many times. V and J are TRBV5-4 and TRBJ2-7; the match to TRBD1 covers 9 bases. V was clipped by 3 bases and J by 3 bases; unmatched bases: 4. The length of the CDR3 is 14 residues. Germline V gives CDR1 SGHNT, CDR2 YYREEE (reference sequence). As DNA, the CDR3 is TGTGCCAGCAGCTCCACAGGGGGCCGCTACGAGCAGTACTTC. Protein: CASSSTGGRYEQYF.

This clonotype occurred a few times. V is TRBV29-1 and J is TRBJ2-7; TRBD2 might be the D (7 bases). CDR3 size: 16 residues. V lost 4 bases, J lost 3 bases, and 22 bases lay in between. Germline CDR1 is SQVTM and CDR2 is ANQGSEA. Here the CDR3 reads CSVGSRGEGGGYEQYF. In nucleotides, the CDR3 is TGCAGCGTTGGGAGCCGAGGAGAGGGAGGGGGCTACGAGCAGTACTTC.

This clonotype was observed many times. The V gene is TRBV18, the J gene TRBJ2-3; a possible D gene is TRBD2 (6 bases). V lost 5 bases, J lost 2 bases, and 11 bases lay in between. Germline V gene data show CDR1 as KGHSH and CDR2 as LQKENI. The CDR3 loop spans 14 amino acids. For the CDR3, the DNA is TGTGCCAGCTCAGCGGGACCAAACACAGATACGCAGTATTTT. Translating gives CASSAGPNTDTQYF.

This clonotype was detected only a few times. J is TRBJ2-7 and V is TRBV2; D might be TRBD1 or TRBD2, each matching 6 bases. Germline lookup yields CDR1 SNHLY and CDR2 FYNNEI. This CDR3 contains 14 residues. The ends were cut back, 7 bases at V and 6 bases at J, with 19 bases in the middle. The CDR3 spells CASTQGGSPGEQYF. As DNA, the CDR3 is TGTGCCAGCACCCAAGGGGGGTCCCCTGGCGAGCAGTACTTC.

The rearrangement uses TRBV3-1 and TRBJ2-7; D call uncertain. The V end was cut by 5 bases, the J end by 3 bases, with 8 bases between. CDR1 LGHDT and CDR2 YNNKEL come from the germline V gene (reference sequence). This CDR3 spans 12 amino acids. CDR3 protein: CASSEGFYEQYF. CDR3 coding DNA: TGTGCCAGCAGCGAAGGTTTCTACGAGCAGTACTTC.

The chain links TRBV18 to TRBJ2-3, with 9 positions matching TRBD2. Per the germline V gene, CDR1 is KGHSH and CDR2 is LQKENI. V gave up 2 bases and J gave up 6 bases; unmatched junction bases: 6. This CDR3 spans 15 amino acids. The CDR3, as DNA: TGTGCCAGCTCACCAATAGCGGGAGTGGCGGATACGCAGTATTTT. This sequence encodes CASSPIAGVADTQYF.